Each of the 19 T cell receptor beta chains below was sequenced from the same sample in a study of identical twins. TCRdb processed the 5' RACE reads anew with MiXCR; each CDR3 protein has one entry. The sample lists 450,000 or so distinct CDR3 sequences; 14% were seen once. This sample was shared with a second study, whose subject was yellow fever vaccine responses in identical twins.

Source material: CD4+ T cells sorted from blood. Every receptor here comes from a woman under 30 in good health.

This chain connects TRBV12-2 to TRBJ2-7; the table's TRBD1 call for D was not verified on the DNA. TRBV12-2 is deemed a pseudogene. CDR3 length equals 14 residues. The CDR3 is CASRLGQAPYEQYF. The CDR3 coding sequence is TGTGCAAGTCGCCTCGGACAGGCACCCTACGAGCAGTACTTC.

There are a few counts of this clonotype. V is TRBV11-1 and J is TRBJ2-7; D possibly corresponds to TRBD2 (5 bases). This CDR3 contains 15 residues. The ends were cut back, 1 base at V and 6 bases at J, with 16 bases in the middle. Germline CDR1 and CDR2: SGHAT and FQDESV (reference sequence). The CDR3 DNA reads as TGTGCCAGCAGCTTAGTAGGCCTACTGAGCGGCGAGCAGTACTTC. It translates to CASSLVGLLSGEQYF.

This clonotype was observed a handful of times. The CDR3 reads CASHRGGQSSYNEQFF. The CDR3 region has the DNA TGCGCCAGCCATCGTGGGGGGCAGAGCTCCTACAATGAGCAGTTCTTC. V usage is TRBV5-1 and J usage is TRBJ2-1; D possibly matches TRBD1 or TRBD2 (6 bases each). Trimming removed 7 bases at V and 0 bases at J, with 17 bases between. Germline CDR1 and CDR2: SGHRS and YFSETQ. This CDR3 has 16 residues.

This clonotype was observed a handful of times. J is TRBJ2-1 and V is TRBV7-2, with TRBD2 matching over 8 bases. Per germline, CDR1 SGHTA and CDR2 FQGNSA. There are 15 residues in the CDR3. V lost 5 bases and J lost 8; bases outside the gene matches: 11. The DNA of the CDR3 is TGTGCCAGCAGCCACGGGGGGGAGGCTGTGTATGAGCAGTTCTTC. It yields the protein CASSHGGEAVYEQFF. Based on the CDR3 plus reference TRBV7-2 and TRBJ2-1, the full variable domain is GAGVSQSPSNKVTEKGKDVELRCDPISGHTALYWYRQSLGQGLEFLIYFQGNSAPDKSGLPSDRFSAERTGGSVSTLTIQRTQQEDSAVYLCASSHGGEAVYEQFFGPGTRLTVL.

This clonotype was seen only a few times. V and J are TRBV7-2 and TRBJ2-5; tentative D call: TRBD2 (6 bases). The V end was cut by 2 bases, the J end by 1 base, with 11 bases between. Germline V gene data show CDR1 as SGHTA and CDR2 as FQGNSA. This CDR3 has 15 residues. The CDR3 spells CASSLQAGLQETQYF. DNA for the CDR3: TGTGCCAGCAGCTTACAGGCGGGACTCCAAGAGACCCAGTACTTC.

Many counts were recorded for this clonotype. V and J are TRBV5-1 and TRBJ2-2; D not certain. This CDR3 region has 13 residues. The ends were cut back, 4 bases at V and 5 bases at J, with 9 bases in the middle. Germline V lookup: CDR1 SGHRS, CDR2 YFSETQ. The CDR3 sequence is CASSQLGTGELFF. The CDR3 bases are TGCGCCAGCAGCCAATTGGGGACCGGGGAGCTGTTTTTT. Full variable domain (rest looked up from reference TRBV5-1 and TRBJ2-2): KAGVTQTPRYLIKTRGQQVTLSCSPISGHRSVSWYQQTPGQGLQFLFEYFSETQRNKGNFPGRFSGRQFSNSRSEMNVSTLELGDSALYLCASSQLGTGELFFGEGSRLTVL.

This chain links TRBV6-2 or TRBV6-3 with TRBJ2-1, with a possible D match to TRBD1 (6 bases). The CDR3 sequence is 14 residues long. V lost 6 bases and J 3 bases, leaving 12 bases between the germline ends. Per the germline V gene, CDR1 is MNHEY and CDR2 is SVGEGT. Written as DNA, the CDR3 is TGTGCCAGCAGGGACAGCGGATACTACAATGAGCAGTTCTTC. Amino acid sequence: CASRDSGYYNEQFF.

This clonotype was seen only a few times. This sequence joins TRBV19 and TRBJ2-7; 7 nucleotides match TRBD1. Per germline, CDR1 LNHDA and CDR2 SQIVND (reference sequence). The junction had 12 bases not matched to a gene; V was cut back by 4 bases and J by 6 bases. CDR3 length: 15 residues. The CDR3 sequence is CASSTDRDLSGEQYF. The CDR3 DNA sequence: TGTGCCAGTAGTACAGACAGGGATCTAAGCGGCGAGCAGTACTTC.

The CDR3 DNA follows: TGCGCCAGCAGCTTGGGTGGGACAGGGGGCGTATACGAGCAGTTCTTC. Its translation is CASSLGGTGGVYEQFF. The chain combines TRBV5-1 with TRBJ2-1, with 12 positions matching TRBD1. Germline V gives CDR1 SGHRS, CDR2 YFSETQ. This CDR3 is 16 amino acids long. Trimming removed 0 bases from V and 10 bases from J; junction bases left unmatched: 8.

J is TRBJ2-2 and V is TRBV28; D gene unclear. CDR1 and CDR2 (germline): MDHEN, SYDVKM. The ends were cut back, 5 bases at V and 3 bases at J, with 13 bases in the middle. This CDR3 region has 15 residues. The CDR3 here is CASSNYQVDTGELFF. The CDR3 bases are TGTGCCAGCAGTAATTATCAAGTCGACACCGGGGAGCTGTTTTTT.

This clonotype was counted between two and nine times. V gene TRBV20-1 combines with J gene TRBJ2-7, with 11 bases aligning to TRBD2. CDR1 DFQATT and CDR2 SNEGSKA come from the germline V gene (reference sequence). The ends lost 6 bases at V and 6 bases at J; junction bases unmatched: 10. CDR3 length: 14 amino acids. The CDR3, as DNA: TGCAGTGCAAGACTAGCGGGATCGTCGGGCGAGCAGTACTTC. Translated, it gives CSARLAGSSGEQYF.

The gene calls are TRBV20-1 and TRBJ1-5; D is ambiguous. Germline V lookup: CDR1 DFQATT, CDR2 SNEGSKA (reference sequence). This CDR3 comprises 13 residues. V was cut by 4 bases and J by 3 bases, with 10 bases left in between. CDR3 protein: CSATKGINQPQHF. In DNA, the CDR3 is TGCAGTGCTACTAAGGGAATCAATCAGCCCCAGCATTTT.

V gene TRBV6-1 combines with J gene TRBJ2-4, with 8 bases identical to TRBD1. The germline gives CDR1 MNHNS, CDR2 SASEGT. Germline trimming cut 6 bases from V and 4 bases from J; bases unmatched to any gene: 8. This CDR3 is built from 15 residues. The CDR3 DNA sequence: TGTGCCAGCAGACCGTACAGGGGGGCTAAAAACATTCAGTACTTC. Its translation is CASRPYRGAKNIQYF.

The CDR3 loop is CATSRVQGGRTDTQYF. Here the CDR3 DNA reads TGTGCCACCAGCAGAGTACAGGGTGGCCGCACAGATACGCAGTATTTT. The V and J genes are TRBV15 and TRBJ2-3; possible D gene TRBD1, 6 bases. Germline V lookup: CDR1 LNHNV, CDR2 YYDKDF (reference sequence). The CDR3 sequence is 16 residues long. The germline V and J ends were trimmed by 1 base and 1 base, with 12 bases remaining between them.

The chain combines TRBV29-1 with TRBJ2-2; 13 bases match TRBD2. Germline loops: CDR1 SQVTM, CDR2 ANQGSEA. With 7 bases clipped from V and 7 bases from J, the junction kept 6 bases outside the gene matches. The CDR3 covers 14 residues. CDR3 DNA: TGCAGCGCTTCACTAGCGGGAGGGGGCGGGGAGCTGTTTTTT. Translation gives CSASLAGGGGELFF.

The chain carries TRBV20-1 and TRBJ2-7, with D tentatively TRBD1 (6 bases). This CDR3 contains 13 residues. V was cut by 3 bases and J by 2 bases, with 11 bases left in between. Germline V gives CDR1 DFQATT, CDR2 SNEGSKA (reference sequence). In nucleotides, the CDR3 is TGCAGTGCTAGGCAGGGGCCCACCTACGAGCAGTACTTC. It is translated as CSARQGPTYEQYF.

In its sample, this clonotype was seen many times. The chain uses TRBV5-6 and TRBJ2-5, with TRBD2 identical over 7 bases. This CDR3 region has 13 residues. CDR1 and CDR2 (germline): SGHDT, YYEEEE. With 4 bases clipped from V and 2 bases from J, the junction kept 2 bases outside the gene matches. DNA for the CDR3: TGTGCCAGCAGCCAAGCGGGGCAAGAGACCCAGTACTTC. Protein product: CASSQAGQETQYF.

The chain is built from TRBV19 and TRBJ2-7; D might be TRBD2 (6 bases). V shed 5 bases and J shed 0 bases, with 17 bases lying between them. The length of the CDR3 is 16 residues. The germline V gene encodes CDR1 LNHDA and CDR2 SQIVND (reference sequence). The CDR3 DNA reads as TGTGCCAGTAGTTCCCTTCGTGGAGGGGACTCCTACGAGCAGTACTTC. As protein: CASSSLRGGDSYEQYF.

The chain is built from TRBV7-6 and TRBJ2-1; TRBD2 agrees at 7 bases. Germline-derived CDR1 and CDR2 are SGHVS and FNYEAQ. With V trimmed by 4 bases and J by 5 bases, 20 bases remained unmatched. The CDR3 covers 19 residues. CDR3 in DNA: TGTGCCAGCAGCTCCCCCCTCTATAGAGGGAGGGCCTCAAACAATGAGCAGTTCTTC. Its protein is CASSSPLYRGRASNNEQFF.